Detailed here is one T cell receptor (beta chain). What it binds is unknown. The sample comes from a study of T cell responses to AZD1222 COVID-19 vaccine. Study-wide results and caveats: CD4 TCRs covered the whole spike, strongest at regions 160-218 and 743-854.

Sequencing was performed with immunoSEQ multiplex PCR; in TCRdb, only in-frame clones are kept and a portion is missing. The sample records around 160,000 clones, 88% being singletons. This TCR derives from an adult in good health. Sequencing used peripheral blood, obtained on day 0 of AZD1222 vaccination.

The CDR3 nucleotides are TGTGCCAGCAGCTTCCCGGGCCGCCGATCGGGCGAGCAGTACTTC. It yields the protein CASSFPGRRSGEQYF. The chain carries TRBV11-1 and TRBJ2-7; D uncertain. Looked up from germline, CDR1 is SGHAT and CDR2 is FQDESV (reference sequence). The CDR3 is 15 residues long. V was pared by 3 bases and J by 6 bases, with 18 bases between.